This T cell receptor (beta chain) was observed in a study of Ad26.COV2.S vaccination and SARS-CoV-2 variants. Overall study: Doses of Ad26.COV2.S were injected into muscle once or twice, 56 days apart.

Measured with immunoSEQ multiplex PCR; TCRdb has only the in-frame clones, and not every one. The profile covers hundreds of thousands of clones, with roughly 81% appearing a single time and 3% to 4% taken by the ten largest. Indicated treatment: 19 received Ad26.COV2.S at low or high dose, single or two shots; roughly 5 received placebo; per-sample allocation not given. Specimen acquisition occurred on day 63 following the initial vaccine or placebo injection. The trim removed 7 bases at V and 5 bases at J, leaving 6 bases unmatched. The CDR3 is 13 amino acids. CDR1 SEHNR and CDR2 FQNEAQ come from the germline V gene (reference sequence). Study-wide findings and caveats: Those who received the vaccine showed greater spike-specific TCR breadth than those given placebo.

To note about this clone: What it recognizes is unknown.

The sample in question was peripheral blood, obtained in a trial of Ad26.COV2.S vaccine versus placebo. The TCR sequence derives from a person between 18 and 65 years old who received the Ad26.COV2.S COVID-19 vaccine or a placebo. V gene TRBV7-9 combines with J gene TRBJ2-5; 8 bases line up with TRBD1. Written as DNA, the CDR3 is TGTGCCAGCAATCAGGGGGCGAAGGAGACCCAGTACTTC. Residues: CASNQGAKETQYF. Drawing the rest from reference TRBV7-9 and TRBJ2-5, the complete variable domain is DTGVSQNPRHKITKRGQNVTFRCDPISEHNRLYWYRQTLGQGPEFLTYFQNEAQLEKSRLLSDRFSAERPKGSFSTLEIQRTEQGDSAMYLCASNQGAKETQYFGPGTRLLVL.